This T cell receptor beta chain was retrieved from a study of blood T cell repertoires in COVID-19. This clone was recorded only once. Original data processing: Reference gene primer amplification gave estimated nucleated cell counts. This table comes from immunoSEQ multiplex PCR, and its TCRdb copy is limited to in-frame clones, with some not included. V and J calls plus clone size are reproduced from that table; the DNA served to infer D and trimming. Of roughly 170,000 clones detected, roughly nine tenths appear once; the ten largest clones hold less than 25%. CDR1 and CDR2 from the germline V gene are SEHNR and FQNEAQ (reference sequence). CDR3 length: 15 residues. V was clipped by 5 bases and J by 4 bases, with 17 bases between them.

The TCR sequence derives from a man aged 70-80 years with active or convalescent COVID-19. The rearrangement uses TRBV7-9 and TRBJ1-2; no reliable D call. The specimen sequenced was peripheral blood. The CDR3 sequence: CASSLNPLSGYGYTF. The CDR3 nucleotides are TGTGCCAGCAGCCTAAACCCTTTATCCGGCTATGGCTACACCTTC.